This paragraph covers one TCR beta chain sequence. Its antigen is not known. This table comes from immunoSEQ multiplex PCR, and its TCRdb copy is limited to in-frame clones, with some not included. The sample carries some 47,000 clones, approximately 81% recorded once. The data were obtained in a study of a mutant IDH1 vaccine in newly diagnosed glioma. Looking at the study overall: Patients were pretreated with radiotherapy, temozolomide, or both, mostly both.

This CDR3 has 14 amino acids. With 5 bases removed from V and 4 bases from J, the gap between germline ends came to 15 bases. The V gene's germline CDR1 is LNHDA and CDR2 SQIVND (reference sequence). As for time point: week 35, safety follow-up. One vaccine dose held 300 ug of mutant IDH1 20-mer peptide and came with topical imiquimod. The sequence was collected from a middle-aged woman with glioma. Some clones in this sample may be carry-over from other donors' samples. Sequenced material: PBMCs, taken from a glioma patient whose treatment included an IDH1 peptide vaccine. The chain is built from TRBV19 and TRBJ2-7; possible D gene TRBD2, 5 bases. The CDR3 DNA is TGTGCCAGTAGTGCGAGCGGTACACCTTACGAGCAGTACTTC. Protein product: CASSASGTPYEQYF.